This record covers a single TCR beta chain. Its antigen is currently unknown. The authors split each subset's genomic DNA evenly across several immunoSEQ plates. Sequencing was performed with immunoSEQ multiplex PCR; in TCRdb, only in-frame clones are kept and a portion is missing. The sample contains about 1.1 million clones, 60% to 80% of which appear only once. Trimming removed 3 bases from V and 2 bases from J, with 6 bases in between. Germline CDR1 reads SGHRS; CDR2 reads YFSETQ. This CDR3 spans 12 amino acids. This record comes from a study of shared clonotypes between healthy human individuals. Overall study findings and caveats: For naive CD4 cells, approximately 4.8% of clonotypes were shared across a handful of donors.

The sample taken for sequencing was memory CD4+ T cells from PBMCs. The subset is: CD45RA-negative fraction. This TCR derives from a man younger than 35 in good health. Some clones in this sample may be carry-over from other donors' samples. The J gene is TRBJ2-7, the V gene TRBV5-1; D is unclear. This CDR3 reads CASSSQAYEQYF. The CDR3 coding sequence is TGCGCCAGCAGCTCCCAGGCCTACGAGCAGTACTTC.